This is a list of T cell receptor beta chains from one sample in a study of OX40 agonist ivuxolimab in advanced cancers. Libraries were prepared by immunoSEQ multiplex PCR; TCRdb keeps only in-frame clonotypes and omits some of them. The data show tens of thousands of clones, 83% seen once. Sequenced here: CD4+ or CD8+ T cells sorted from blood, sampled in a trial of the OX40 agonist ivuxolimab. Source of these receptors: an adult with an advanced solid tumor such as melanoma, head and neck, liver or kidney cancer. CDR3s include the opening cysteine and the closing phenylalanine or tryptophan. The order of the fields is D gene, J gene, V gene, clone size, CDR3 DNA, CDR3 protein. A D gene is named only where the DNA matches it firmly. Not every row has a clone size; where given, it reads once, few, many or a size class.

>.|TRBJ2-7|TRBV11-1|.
TGTGCCAGCAGCTCCCCCCGGGACACAGAGTACGAGCAGTACTTC
CASSSPRDTEYEQYF
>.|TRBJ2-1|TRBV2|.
TGTGCCAGCAGTGAAGGGTCAGGGCCAGCTGAGCAGTTCTTC
CASSEGSGPAEQFF
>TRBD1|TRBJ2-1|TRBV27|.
TGTGCCAGCCGAAGTCCCGGGACAGGGGTGGCCTACAATGAGCAGTTCTTC
CASRSPGTGVAYNEQFF
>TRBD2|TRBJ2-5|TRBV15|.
TGTGCCACCAGCAGAGAGCTGGCGGGAGGCTCGGAGACCCAGTACTTC
CATSRELAGGSETQYF
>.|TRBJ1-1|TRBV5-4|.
TGTGCCAGCAGCTTGGATGGCACTGAAGCTTTCTTT
CASSLDGTEAFF
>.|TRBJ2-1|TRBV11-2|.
TGTGCCAGCAGCTTAGCAGGTGAGCAGTTCTTC
CASSLAGEQFF
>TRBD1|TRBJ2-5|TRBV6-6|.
TGTGCCAGCAGTTACTTCGGACAGGCCCAAGAGACCCAGTACTTC
CASSYFGQAQETQYF
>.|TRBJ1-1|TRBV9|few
TGTGCCAGCAACGTGGGGAACACTGAAGCTTTCTTT
CASNVGNTEAFF
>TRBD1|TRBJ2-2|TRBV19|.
TGTGCCAGTAGTATCTGGAAACAGGGGGCCGGCGGGGAGCTGTTTTTT
CASSIWKQGAGGELFF
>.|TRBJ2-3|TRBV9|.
TGTGCCAGCAGCGTAGTGGAGTCCCGCACAGATACGCAGTATTTT
CASSVVESRTDTQYF
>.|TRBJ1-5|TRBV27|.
TGTGCCAGCAGTTTAGTACGGAATAGCAATCAGCCCCAGCATTTT
CASSLVRNSNQPQHF
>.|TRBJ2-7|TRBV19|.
TGTGCCAGTAGTATCTCTATCGGGGACGCCTACGAGCAGTACTTC
CASSISIGDAYEQYF
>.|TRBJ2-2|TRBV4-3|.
TGCGCCAGCAGCCAAGAGGTCCGTTGGTCCACCGGGGAGCTGTTTTTT
CASSQEVRWSTGELFF
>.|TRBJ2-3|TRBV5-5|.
TGTGCCAGCAGCCACAGAAATCATTTGGGCACAGATACGCAGTATTTT
CASSHRNHLGTDTQYF
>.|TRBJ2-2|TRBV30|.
TGTGCCTGGATAGGGGAGGGGGCGCTGAACACCGGGGAGCTGTTTTTT
CAWIGEGALNTGELFF
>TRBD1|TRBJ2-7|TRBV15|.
TGTGCCACCAGCAGAGAAGCAGGACAGGGTCCCTACGAGCAGTACTTC
CATSREAGQGPYEQYF
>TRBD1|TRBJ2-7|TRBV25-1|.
TGTGCCAGCAGTGGGGACAGGGGAGCTTCTTCGTACGAGCAGTACTTC
CASSGDRGASSYEQYF
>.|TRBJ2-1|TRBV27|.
TGTGCCAGCAGTTTATATGGTCTAATTGGCGGTGATGACAATGAGCAGTTCTTC
CASSLYGLIGGDDNEQFF
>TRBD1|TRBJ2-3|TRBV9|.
TGTGCCAGCAGCTCCGGGACAGAAGCAGATACGCAGTATTTT
CASSSGTEADTQYF
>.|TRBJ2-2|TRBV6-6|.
TGTGCCAGCGGAGCTCCCGGGGAGCTGTTTTTT
CASGAPGELFF
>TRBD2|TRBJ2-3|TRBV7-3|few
TGTGCCAGCAGACTGACTAGCGGATCGTGGGATACGCAGTATTTT
CASRLTSGSWDTQYF
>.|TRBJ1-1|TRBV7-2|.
TGTGCCAGCAGCATACTAAAGGCGATGAACACTGAAGCTTTCTTT
CASSILKAMNTEAFF
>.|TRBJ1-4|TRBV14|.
TGTGCCAGCAGCCTGTCACAGGGAGAAAAACTGTTTTTT
CASSLSQGEKLFF
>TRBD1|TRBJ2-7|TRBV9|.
TGTGCCAGCAGCGTAGGGCTCGGACAGGGTTTCGAGCAGTACTTC
CASSVGLGQGFEQYF
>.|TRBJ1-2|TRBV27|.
TGTGCCAGCAGTGCGGGGAATGAGGCCCTCTATGGCTACACCTTC
CASSAGNEALYGYTF
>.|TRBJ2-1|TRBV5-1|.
TGCGCCAGCAGCCCTAGACAGAATGAGCAGTTCTTC
CASSPRQNEQFF
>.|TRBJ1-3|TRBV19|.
TGTGCCAGTAGTATAAGCCGAGGCGGCGTTGACTCTGGAAACACCATATATTTT
CASSISRGGVDSGNTIYF
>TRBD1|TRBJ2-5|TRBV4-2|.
TGTGCCAGCAGCTTGTGGGACAGGGGGCTTCGGGAGACCCAGTACTTC
CASSLWDRGLRETQYF
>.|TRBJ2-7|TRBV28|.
TGTGCCAGCAGAGCAGCGGGCTACGAGCAGTACTTC
CASRAAGYEQYF
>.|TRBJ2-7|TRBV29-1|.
TGCAGCGTTGAAATCCCACAGGGATCCTACTACGAGCAGTACTTC
CSVEIPQGSYYEQYF
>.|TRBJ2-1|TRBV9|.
TGTGCCAGCAGCTCGCCTACGCGATCACCCTACAATGAGCAGTTCTTC
CASSSPTRSPYNEQFF
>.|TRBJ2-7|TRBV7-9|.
TGTGCCAGCAGCCCTAAGGGGGCGGGAGGTATCTCCTACGAGCAGTACTTC
CASSPKGAGGISYEQYF
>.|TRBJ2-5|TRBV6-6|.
TGTGCCAGCAGTCAAGCCGAAGAGACCCAGTACTTC
CASSQAEETQYF
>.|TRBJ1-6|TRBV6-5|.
TGTGCCAGCAGTTTCCAGGTCCCCGGGAATTCACCCCTCCACTTT
CASSFQVPGNSPLHF
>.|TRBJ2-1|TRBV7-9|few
TGTGCCAGCAGCTCTACGGGCCTAGGGAATGAGCAGTTCTTC
CASSSTGLGNEQFF
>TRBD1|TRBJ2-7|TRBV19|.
TGTGCCACCACGGACAGGGGTGGATACGAGCAGTACTTC
CATTDRGGYEQYF
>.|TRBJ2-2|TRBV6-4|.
TGTGCCAGCAGTGACCGACTAGAGGGAGCCGGGGAGCTGTTTTTT
CASSDRLEGAGELFF
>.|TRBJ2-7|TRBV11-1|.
TGTGCCAGCAGCTTTCAGGGCTCCTACGAGCAGTACTTC
CASSFQGSYEQYF
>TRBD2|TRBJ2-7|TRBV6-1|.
TGTGCCAGCAGTGAGGGACTACTTTACGAGCAGTACTTC
CASSEGLLYEQYF
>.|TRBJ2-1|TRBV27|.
TGTGCCAGCGGGGGCTACAATGAGCAGTTCTTC
CASGGYNEQFF
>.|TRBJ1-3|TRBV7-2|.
TGTGCCAGCAGCTTAGTCTCGGGGGACACCATATATTTT
CASSLVSGDTIYF
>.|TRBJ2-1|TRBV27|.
TGTGCCAGCAGTTTAGCGTCAGGGGGGCATGAGCAGTTCTTC
CASSLASGGHEQFF
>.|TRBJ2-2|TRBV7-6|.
TGTGCCAGCAGCTTATCGAACACCGGGGAGCTGTTTTTT
CASSLSNTGELFF
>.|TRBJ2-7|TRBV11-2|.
TGTGCCAGCAGCTTAGATCCCAGGCAACCCTACGAGCAGTACTTC
CASSLDPRQPYEQYF
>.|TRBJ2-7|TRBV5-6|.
TGTGCCAGCAGCTCCCCTAGGACTCGAAACTCCTACGAGCAGTACTTC
CASSSPRTRNSYEQYF